Sequencing of this T cell receptor (beta chain) was carried out in a study of blood T cell repertoires in COVID-19. Overall study context: Sites across the United States, Italy and Spain contributed samples from acute and convalescent COVID-19. PBMCs, B-cell-depleted T cells, or T cells provided the cDNA or gDNA that made up the material.

The V gene end was trimmed by 4 bases and the J gene end by 1 base; junction bases not matched to a gene: 6. CDR1 LNHDA and CDR2 SQIVND come from the germline V gene (reference sequence). The CDR3 spans 15 residues. This table comes from immunoSEQ multiplex PCR, and its TCRdb copy is limited to in-frame clones, with some not included. The sample includes around 160,000 clones, about nine tenths of them seen just once. Individuals aged roughly 18 to 90 years were recruited from about two dozen US areas. In the 2 weeks before study entry, exposed participants met a COVID-19 case, which was PCR-confirmed or clinician-diagnosed.

The receptor was derived from a middle-aged woman who had been exposed to COVID-19. The sequenced sample consisted of PBMCs or T cells enriched from blood (not recorded which). The chain couples TRBV19 to TRBJ1-1; the match to TRBD1 covers 7 bases. The CDR3 here is CASSTRTGGNTEAFF. CDR3 sequence (DNA): TGTGCCAGTAGTACCAGGACAGGCGGGAACACTGAAGCTTTCTTT.